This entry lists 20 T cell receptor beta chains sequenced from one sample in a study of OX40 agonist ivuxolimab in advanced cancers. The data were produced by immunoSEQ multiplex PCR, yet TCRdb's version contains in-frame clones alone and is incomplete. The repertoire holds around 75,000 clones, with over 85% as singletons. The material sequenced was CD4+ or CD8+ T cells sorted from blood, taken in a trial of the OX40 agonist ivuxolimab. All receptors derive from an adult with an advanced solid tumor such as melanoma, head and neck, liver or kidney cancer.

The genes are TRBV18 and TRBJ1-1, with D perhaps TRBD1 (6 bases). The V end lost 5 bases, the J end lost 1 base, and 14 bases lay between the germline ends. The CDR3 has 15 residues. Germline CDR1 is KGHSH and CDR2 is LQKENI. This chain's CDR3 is CASSGRGGKNTEAFF. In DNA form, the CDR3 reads TGTGCCAGCTCAGGGAGGGGGGGTAAGAACACTGAAGCTTTCTTT.

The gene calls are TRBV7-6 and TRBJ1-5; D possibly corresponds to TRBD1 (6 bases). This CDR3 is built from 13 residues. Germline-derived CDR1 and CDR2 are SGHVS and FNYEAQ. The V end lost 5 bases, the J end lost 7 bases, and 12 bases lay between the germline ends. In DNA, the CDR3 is TGTGCCAGCAGCGGACAGTCGGGACAGCCCCAGCATTTT. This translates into CASSGQSGQPQHF.

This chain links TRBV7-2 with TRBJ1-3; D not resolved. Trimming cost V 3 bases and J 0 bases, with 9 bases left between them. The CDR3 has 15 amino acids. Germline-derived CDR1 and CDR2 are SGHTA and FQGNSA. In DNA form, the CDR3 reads TGTGCCAGCAGCTTCTCTCCAGGCTCTGGAAACACCATATATTTT. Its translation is CASSFSPGSGNTIYF. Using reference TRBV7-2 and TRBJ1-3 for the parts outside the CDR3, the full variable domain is GAGVSQSPSNKVTEKGKDVELRCDPISGHTALYWYRQSLGQGLEFLIYFQGNSAPDKSGLPSDRFSAERTGGSVSTLTIQRTQQEDSAVYLCASSFSPGSGNTIYFGEGSWLTVV.

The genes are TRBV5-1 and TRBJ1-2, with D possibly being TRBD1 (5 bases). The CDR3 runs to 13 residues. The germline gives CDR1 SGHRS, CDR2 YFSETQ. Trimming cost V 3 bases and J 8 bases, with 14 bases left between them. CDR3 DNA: TGCGCCAGCAGCTACCGGGACCACTTCGGCTACACCTTC. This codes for CASSYRDHFGYTF.

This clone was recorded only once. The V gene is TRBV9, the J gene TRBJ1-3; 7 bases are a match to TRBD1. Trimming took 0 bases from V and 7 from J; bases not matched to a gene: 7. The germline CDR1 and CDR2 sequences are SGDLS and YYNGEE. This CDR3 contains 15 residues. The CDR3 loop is CASSVVRDRVNTIYF. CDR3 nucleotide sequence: TGTGCCAGCAGCGTAGTTAGAGACAGGGTTAACACCATATATTTT.

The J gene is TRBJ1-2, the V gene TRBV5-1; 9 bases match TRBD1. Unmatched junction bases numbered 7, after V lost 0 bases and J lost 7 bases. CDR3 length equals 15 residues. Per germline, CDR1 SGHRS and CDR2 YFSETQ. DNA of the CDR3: TGCGCCAGCAGCTTGGACCAACAGGGGGCGGCTGGCTACACCTTC. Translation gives CASSLDQQGAAGYTF.

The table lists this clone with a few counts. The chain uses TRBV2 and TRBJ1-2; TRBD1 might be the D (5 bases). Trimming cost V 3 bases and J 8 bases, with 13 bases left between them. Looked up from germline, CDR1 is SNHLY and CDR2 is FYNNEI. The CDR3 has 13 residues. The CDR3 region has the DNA TGTGCCAGCAGTGATGCCGGGGCGGGGGGCTACACCTTC. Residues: CASSDAGAGGYTF. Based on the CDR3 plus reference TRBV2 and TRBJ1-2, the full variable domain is EPEVTQTPSHQVTQMGQEVILRCVPISNHLYFYWYRQILGQKVEFLVSFYNNEISEKSEIFDDQFSVERPDGSNFTLKIRSTKLEDSAMYFCASSDAGAGGYTFGSGTRLTVV.

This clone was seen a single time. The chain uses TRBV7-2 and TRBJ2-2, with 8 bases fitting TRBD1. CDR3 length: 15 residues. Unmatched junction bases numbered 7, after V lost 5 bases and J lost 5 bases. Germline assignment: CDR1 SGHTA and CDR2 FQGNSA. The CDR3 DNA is TGTGCCAGCAGCGAAGGACAGGGTTGGACCGGGGAGCTGTTTTTT. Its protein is CASSEGQGWTGELFF. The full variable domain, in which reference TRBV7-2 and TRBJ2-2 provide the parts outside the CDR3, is GAGVSQSPSNKVTEKGKDVELRCDPISGHTALYWYRQSLGQGLEFLIYFQGNSAPDKSGLPSDRFSAERTGGSVSTLTIQRTQQEDSAVYLCASSEGQGWTGELFFGEGSRLTVL.

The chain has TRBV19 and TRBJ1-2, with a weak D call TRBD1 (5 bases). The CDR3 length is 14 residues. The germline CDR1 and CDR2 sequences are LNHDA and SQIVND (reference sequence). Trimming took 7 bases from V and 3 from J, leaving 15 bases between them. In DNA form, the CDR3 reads TGTGCCAGTATTCCCCAGGGCGGTGACTATGGCTACACCTTC. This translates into CASIPQGGDYGYTF.

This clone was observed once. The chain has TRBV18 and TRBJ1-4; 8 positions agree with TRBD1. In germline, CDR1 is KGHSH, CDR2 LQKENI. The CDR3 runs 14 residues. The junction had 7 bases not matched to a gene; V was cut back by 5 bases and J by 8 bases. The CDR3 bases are TGTGCCAGCTCATCGAACAGGGGGAAAGAAAAACTGTTTTTT. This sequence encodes CASSSNRGKEKLFF.

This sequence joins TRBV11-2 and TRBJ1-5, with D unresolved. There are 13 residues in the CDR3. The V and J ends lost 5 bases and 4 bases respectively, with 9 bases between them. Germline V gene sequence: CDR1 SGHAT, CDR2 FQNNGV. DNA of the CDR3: TGTGCCAGCAGCCCCAGTTATAATCAGCCCCAGCATTTT. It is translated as CASSPSYNQPQHF. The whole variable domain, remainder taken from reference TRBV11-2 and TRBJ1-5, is EAGVAQSPRYKIIEKRQSVAFWCNPISGHATLYWYQQILGQGPKLLIQFQNNGVVDDSQLPKDRFSAERLKGVDSTLKIQPAKLEDSAVYLCASSPSYNQPQHFGDGTRLSIL.

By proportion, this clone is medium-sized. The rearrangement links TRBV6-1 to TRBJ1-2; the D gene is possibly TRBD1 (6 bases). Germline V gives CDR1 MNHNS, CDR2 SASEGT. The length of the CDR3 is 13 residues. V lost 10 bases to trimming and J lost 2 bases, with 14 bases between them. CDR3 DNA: TGTGCCAACGCTCTGGGGGCCAACTATGGCTACACCTTC. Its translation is CANALGANYGYTF.

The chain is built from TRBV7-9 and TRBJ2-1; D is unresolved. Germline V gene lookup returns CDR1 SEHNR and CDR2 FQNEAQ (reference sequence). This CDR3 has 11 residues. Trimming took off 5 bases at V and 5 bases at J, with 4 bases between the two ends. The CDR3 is CASSQDNEQFF. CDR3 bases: TGTGCCAGCAGCCAGGACAATGAGCAGTTCTTC.

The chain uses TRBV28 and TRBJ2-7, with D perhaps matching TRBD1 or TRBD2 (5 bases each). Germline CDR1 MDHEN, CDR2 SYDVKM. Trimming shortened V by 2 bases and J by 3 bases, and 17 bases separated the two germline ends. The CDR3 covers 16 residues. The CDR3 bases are TGTGCCAGCAGTTTACTCCCTCGGGACGTCGGCTACGAGCAGTACTTC. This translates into CASSLLPRDVGYEQYF.

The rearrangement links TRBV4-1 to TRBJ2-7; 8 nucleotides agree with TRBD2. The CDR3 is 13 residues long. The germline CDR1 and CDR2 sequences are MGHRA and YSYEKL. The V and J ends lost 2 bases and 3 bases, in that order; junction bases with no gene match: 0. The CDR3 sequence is CASSQREGYEQYF. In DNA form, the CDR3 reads TGCGCCAGCAGCCAACGGGAGGGCTACGAGCAGTACTTC.

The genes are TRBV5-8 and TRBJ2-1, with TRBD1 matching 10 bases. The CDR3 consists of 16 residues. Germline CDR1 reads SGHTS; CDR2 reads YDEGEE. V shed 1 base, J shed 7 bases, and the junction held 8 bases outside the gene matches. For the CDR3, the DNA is TGTGCCAGCAGCTTGAAGGTGACAGGGGGCTGGAATGAGCAGTTCTTC. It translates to CASSLKVTGGWNEQFF.

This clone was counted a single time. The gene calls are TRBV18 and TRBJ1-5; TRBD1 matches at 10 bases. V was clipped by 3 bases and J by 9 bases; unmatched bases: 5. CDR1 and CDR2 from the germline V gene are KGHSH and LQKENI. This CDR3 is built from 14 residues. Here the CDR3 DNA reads TGTGCCAGCTCACCGACAGGGGGCACTGGGCCCCAGCATTTT. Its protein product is CASSPTGGTGPQHF.

As DNA, the CDR3 is TGTGCCAGCAGTTTATCGGGGACAGCCGGTTCTTTCTTT. This sequence encodes CASSLSGTAGSFF. The V call is TRBV27, the J call TRBJ1-1; TRBD1 matches at 7 bases. Germline V gene data show CDR1 as MNHEY and CDR2 as SMNVEV (reference sequence). Unmatched junction bases numbered 7, after V lost 0 bases and J lost 12 bases. This CDR3 is 13 amino acids long.

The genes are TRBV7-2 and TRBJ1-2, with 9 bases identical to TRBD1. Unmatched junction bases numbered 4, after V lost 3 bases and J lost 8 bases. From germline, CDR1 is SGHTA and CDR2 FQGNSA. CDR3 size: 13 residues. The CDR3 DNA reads TGTGCCAGCAGCTTGGGACAGGGTGGCGGCTACACCTTC. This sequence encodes CASSLGQGGGYTF.

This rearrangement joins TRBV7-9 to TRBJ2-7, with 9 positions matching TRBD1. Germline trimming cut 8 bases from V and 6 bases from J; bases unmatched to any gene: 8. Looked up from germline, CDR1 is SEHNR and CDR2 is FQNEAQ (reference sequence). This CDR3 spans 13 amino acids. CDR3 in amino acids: CASLGDRAAEQYF. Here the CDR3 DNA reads TGTGCCAGCCTGGGGGACAGGGCCGCCGAGCAGTACTTC.